This T cell receptor (beta chain) originates from a study of somatic mutations in cytotoxic T cells in rheumatoid arthritis. Study information: In some cases, T-cell populations stained with V beta antibodies were flow-sorted at nearly 100% purity, and these included V beta1+ cells sequenced for TCRB. Whole-study results and caveats: Within 8 of 65 patients, the single biggest CD8+ clone made up more than 20% of CD8+ cells. CD8+ clonality rose with age in rheumatoid arthritis patients, unlike in healthy controls.

Trimming left V 4 bases short and J 2 bases short, with 18 bases between. CDR3 length equals 16 residues. Per germline, CDR1 SQVTM and CDR2 ANQGSEA. Each population, CD4+ and CD8+ cells, was isolated by positive magnetic bead selection and checked for purity by flow cytometry. With regard to this clone: Its antigen is not known.

Libraries were prepared by immunoSEQ multiplex PCR; TCRdb keeps only in-frame clonotypes and omits some of them. The table has tens of thousands of clones, about 80% seen once. Sequenced input: CD8+ T cells sorted from blood. The origin of this receptor is a man between 45 and 60 years old in good health. The chain employs TRBV29-1 and TRBJ2-1; tentative D call: TRBD2 (5 bases). CDR3 loop: CSVARVREVPYNEQFF. As DNA, the CDR3 is TGCAGCGTTGCCCGCGTTCGGGAAGTTCCCTACAATGAGCAGTTCTTC.